The clone carrying this T cell receptor (beta chain) was seen a handful of times. Its target is not known. CMV status came from CD4+ T cell IFNgamma after overnight CMV lysate stimulation of fresh PBMCs. The data were obtained in a study of naive and memory T cell subsets. Germline lookup yields CDR1 SGHRS and CDR2 YFSETQ. Trimming removed 0 bases at V and 1 base at J, with 11 bases between. This CDR3 is built from 15 residues. The beta constant-region primer was an equimolar mix of two oligonucleotides covering TRBC1 and TRBC2. The cDNA 3' end received a ligated single-stranded oligonucleotide carrying the SP2 primer and a 12-nucleotide UMI. TCRdb used MiXCR to reprocess the UMI-ligation and nested PCR reads, holding one entry per CDR3 protein. The sample contains around 160,000 distinct CDR3 sequences, 15% to 20% of which appear only once. The study's findings and limits: From naive to CM, EM and EMRA, diversity decreased and Gini increased. TCR abundance followed a power law differing between naive and memory subsets.

The V call is TRBV5-1, the J call TRBJ2-7, with D possibly TRBD2 on 6 matching bases. This TCR was recovered from a human donor in good health. The sequenced sample consisted of naive CD4+ T cells from blood. The DNA of the CDR3 is TGCGCCAGCAGCTTGGTGGTCGGGGGTTCCTACGAGCAGTACTTC. Translation: CASSLVVGGSYEQYF.